The present T cell receptor beta chain was sequenced within a study of blood T cell repertoires in COVID-19. About the research overall: The samples span acute and convalescent COVID-19 from the United States, Italy and Spain. The cDNA or gDNA used as material had been derived from T cells, B-cell-depleted T cells, or PBMCs.

The CDR3 sequence is 15 residues long. V dropped 4 bases and J dropped 5 bases, with 16 bases sitting between them. Germline V CDR1 and CDR2: SGHNT, YYREEE (reference sequence). The authors' processing: Using reference gene primer amplification, nucleated cell counts were estimated. TCRdb's copy holds only in-frame clones and misses some; the assay was immunoSEQ multiplex PCR. V and J calls and clone size are those listed in that table; D and trimming were worked out from the DNA. The sample has hundreds of thousands of clones, over 75% seen once. Participants came from some 23 US areas, aged roughly 18 to 89 years.

The chain combines TRBV5-4 with TRBJ1-5; TRBD1 might be the D (6 bases). This receptor was identified in a man aged 25 to 40 with acute COVID-19. The sequencing input was PBMCs or T cells enriched from blood (not recorded which). The CDR3 loop reads CASSLGHSKDQPQHF. As DNA, the CDR3 is TGTGCCAGCAGCCTGGGACACTCAAAGGATCAGCCCCAGCATTTT.